This T cell receptor (beta chain) came from a study of cytomegalovirus exposure and HLA in healthy donors. As to this clone: What it binds is unknown.

Study-wide results and limits: Despite most TCR sequences being rare, some public TCRs occurred in many donors. Exclusion applied to some V segments, including TRBV6-2 and TRBV6-3, as they were indistinguishable. Immune exposure data for these donors was limited to CMV serostatus.

PCR was performed using 60 Vbeta and 13 Jbeta primers. Sequencing was performed with immunoSEQ multiplex PCR; in TCRdb, only in-frame clones are kept and a portion is missing. This table holds around 94,000 clones, around 63% found once. The length of the CDR3 is 13 residues. The germline V gene encodes CDR1 MNHEY and CDR2 SVGAGI. The V and J ends lost 9 bases and 3 bases respectively, with 9 bases between them. This TCR was sampled from a human donor in good health. The chain recombines TRBV6-5 with TRBJ1-6; possibly TRBD1 for D (6 bases). Sequencing was done on a sample of PBMCs. The CDR3 DNA sequence: TGTGCCAGTAGCAGGGGCTATAATTCACCCCTCCACTTT. Protein: CASSRGYNSPLHF.